Listed here are 20 T cell receptor beta chains from one sample, sequenced in a study of Ad26.COV2.S vaccination and SARS-CoV-2 variants. The treatment here: roughly 18 received Ad26.COV2.S at low or high dose, single or two shots; 5 received placebo; per-sample allocation not given. Specimens were obtained on day 63 following the first vaccine or placebo injection. The assay was immunoSEQ multiplex PCR, and TCRdb's table has in-frame clones only and misses some. The sample includes about 350,000 clones, less than 90% of them seen just once. The sequenced sample was peripheral blood, obtained in a trial of Ad26.COV2.S vaccine versus placebo. These receptor sequences come from a person between 18 and 59 years old who received the Ad26.COV2.S COVID-19 vaccine or a placebo.

The J gene is TRBJ2-3, the V gene TRBV11-2, with D perhaps being TRBD1 or TRBD2 (5 bases each). Germline-derived CDR1 and CDR2 are SGHAT and FQNNGV. V was shortened by 1 base and J by 3 bases, with 14 bases between the two germline ends. This CDR3 is 16 amino acids long. The CDR3 loop reads CASSLVRGRRTDTQYF. The CDR3 DNA sequence: TGTGCCAGCAGCTTAGTACGGGGCAGAAGGACAGATACGCAGTATTTT.

This clone has more than one count but fewer than ten. The rearrangement uses TRBV20-1 and TRBJ1-6; D not resolved. V was cut by 3 bases and J by 6 bases, with 15 bases left in between. The CDR3 runs 15 residues. Germline V gives CDR1 DFQATT, CDR2 SNEGSKA (reference sequence). For the CDR3, the DNA is TGCAGTGCTAGTCCTCACCAGACGACTAATTCACCCCTCCACTTT. This translates into CSASPHQTTNSPLHF.

The chain uses TRBV27 and TRBJ2-3, with 8 bases aligning to TRBD1. CDR1 and CDR2 from the germline V gene are MNHEY and SMNVEV (reference sequence). The CDR3 loop spans 14 amino acids. V trimming: 3 bases; J trimming: 5 bases; junction bases outside the gene matches: 4. For the CDR3, the DNA is TGTGCCAGCAGTTTCAGGGGGCGGAGAGATACGCAGTATTTT. Protein sequence: CASSFRGRRDTQYF.

CDR3 nucleotides: TGTGCCAGCCGGCTGGGGCATTCTAATTCACCCCTCCACTTT. Protein: CASRLGHSNSPLHF. V is TRBV6-5 and J is TRBJ1-6; maybe TRBD1 (5 bases). This CDR3 spans 14 amino acids. In germline, CDR1 is MNHEY, CDR2 SVGAGI. V was pared by 8 bases and J by 6 bases, with 14 bases between.

This clone showed up just a few times. The rearrangement joins TRBV4-2 to TRBJ2-7, with D perhaps being TRBD1 or TRBD2 (5 bases each). V was clipped by 4 bases and J by 2 bases, with 15 bases between them. The CDR3 runs to 15 residues. Per the germline V gene, CDR1 is LGHNA and CDR2 is YNFKEQ. This CDR3 reads CASSPTRGSPYEQYF. The CDR3 DNA follows: TGTGCCAGCAGCCCCACTAGGGGCTCCCCCTACGAGCAGTACTTC.

The chain uses TRBV4-2 and TRBJ1-4; TRBD1 might be the D (6 bases). The V end was cut by 0 bases, the J end by 5 bases, with 22 bases between. The germline V gene encodes CDR1 LGHNA and CDR2 YNFKEQ. This CDR3 is built from 19 residues. The CDR3 nucleotides read TGTGCCAGCAGCCAAGAGATGAGGGGGGGCGTCCAAGGAAATGAAAAACTGTTTTTT. Protein: CASSQEMRGGVQGNEKLFF.

The chain employs TRBV29-1 and TRBJ2-5; no clear D gene. V lost 4 bases and J lost 5, with 11 bases in between. The CDR3 sequence is 12 residues long. CDR1 is SQVTM, CDR2 ANQGSEA, per germline. The CDR3 sequence is CSVALGLETQYF. In DNA form, the CDR3 reads TGCAGCGTTGCGCTGGGTTTGGAGACCCAGTACTTC.

The chain combines TRBV29-1 with TRBJ1-2, with D unclear. This CDR3 contains 9 residues. The V gene's germline CDR1 is SQVTM and CDR2 ANQGSEA. V was pared by 6 bases and J by 10 bases, with 9 bases between. CDR3 protein: CSVGPAYTF. The CDR3 DNA follows: TGCAGCGTCGGACCCGCCTACACCTTC.

The chain couples TRBV18 to TRBJ2-7; 13 bases fit TRBD2. The CDR3 sequence is 15 residues long. The V segment lost 5 bases and the J segment 6 bases; nucleotides outside the gene matches: 7. The germline V gene has CDR1 KGHSH and CDR2 LQKENI. The CDR3 DNA reads as TGTGCCAGCTCAGCCGGACTAGCGGGAGAGAGCGAGCAGTACTTC. Translating it yields CASSAGLAGESEQYF.

J is TRBJ2-7 and V is TRBV5-1; TRBD1 matches 11 bases. Germline V gene lookup returns CDR1 SGHRS and CDR2 YFSETQ. This CDR3 region has 15 residues. J lost 4 bases, V lost 3 bases, and 6 bases had no gene match. The chain's CDR3 is CASSSDRGPIYEQYF. The CDR3 DNA is TGCGCCAGCAGCTCGGACAGGGGGCCTATATACGAGCAGTACTTC.

This sequence joins TRBV27 and TRBJ2-3; TRBD2 aligns across 13 bases. Losses at the gene ends were 1 base for V and 3 bases for J; bases not matched to a gene: 10. Germline CDR1 is MNHEY and CDR2 is SMNVEV (reference sequence). This CDR3 contains 19 residues. The CDR3 DNA follows: TGTGCCAGCAGTTTATTACGGACAGGGACTAGCGGGACGACAGATACGCAGTATTTT. Its translation: CASSLLRTGTSGTTDTQYF.

The chain employs TRBV30 and TRBJ2-3; tentative D call: TRBD2 (6 bases). The CDR3 is made up of 13 amino acids. The V end lost 4 bases, the J end lost 4 bases, and 12 bases lay between the germline ends. The germline CDR1 and CDR2 sequences are GTSNPN and SVGIG (reference sequence). This CDR3 reads CAWTGSYADTQYF. The CDR3 DNA follows: TGTGCCTGGACCGGGAGTTACGCAGATACGCAGTATTTT.

J is TRBJ2-2 and V is TRBV18; D call uncertain. The CDR3 length is 12 residues. The V end was cut by 4 bases, the J end by 8 bases, with 8 bases between. Germline CDR1 is KGHSH and CDR2 is LQKENI. CDR3 in amino acids: CASSQPKGELFF. The CDR3 coding sequence is TGTGCCAGCTCACAACCTAAGGGGGAGCTGTTTTTT.

This chain links TRBV7-8 with TRBJ2-1, with TRBD2 identical over 10 bases. The CDR3 covers 17 residues. The junction had 17 bases not matched to a gene; V was cut back by 7 bases and J by 8 bases. Germline V CDR1 and CDR2: SGHVS, FQNEAQ. CDR3 in DNA: TGTGCCAGCAATCCTCTTAGAACTAGCGGGGCACGGGATGAGCAGTTCTTC. This sequence encodes CASNPLRTSGARDEQFF.

Worth noting for this clone: Other DNA sequences within the sample encode an identical CDR3. The chain carries TRBV28 and TRBJ2-2; no clear D. The CDR3 loop spans 11 amino acids. Between the trimmed V and J ends, which lost 6 bases and 4 bases, there was a span of 3 bases. Germline CDR1 is MDHEN and CDR2 is SYDVKM. CDR3: CASSLTGELFF. The CDR3 region has the DNA TGTGCCAGCAGCCTCACCGGGGAGCTGTTTTTT.

This chain uses TRBV5-5 with TRBJ2-1; D might be TRBD1 (5 bases). Between the trimmed V and J ends, which lost 0 bases and 4 bases, there was a span of 11 bases. The CDR3 sequence is 15 residues long. Germline CDR1 SGHKS, CDR2 YYEKEE (reference sequence). CDR3 bases: TGTGCCAGCAGCTTGGAAGGGGATCAGTACAATGAGCAGTTCTTC. Translation gives CASSLEGDQYNEQFF.

The CDR3 spells CAISVDRATNEKLFF. The CDR3 bases are TGTGCCATCAGTGTCGACCGTGCAACTAATGAAAAACTGTTTTTT. The chain links TRBV10-3 to TRBJ1-4; D remains unclear. CDR1 is ENHRY and CDR2 is SYGVKD in the germline V gene. CDR3 length equals 15 residues. Trimming left V 4 bases short and J 0 bases short, with 9 bases between.

This clone was counted once. The chain couples TRBV11-3 to TRBJ2-3; 8 bases line up with TRBD1. There are 12 residues in the CDR3. CDR1 SGHNT and CDR2 YENEEA come from the germline V gene. V shed 5 bases, J shed 14 bases, and the junction held 9 bases outside the gene matches. CDR3 DNA: TGTGCCAGCAGCGCGGGGACAGGAAGAAGGTATTTT. Its translation is CASSAGTGRRYF.

V gene TRBV18 combines with J gene TRBJ2-1; 8 bases line up with TRBD2. Germline V gives CDR1 KGHSH, CDR2 LQKENI. The CDR3 totals 19 residues. With V trimmed by 6 bases and J by 0 bases, 16 bases remained unmatched. CDR3 loop: CASSYLRLALRSSYNEQFF. The DNA of the CDR3 is TGTGCCAGCTCCTATTTGAGACTAGCGCTACGGAGCTCCTACAATGAGCAGTTCTTC.

The V and J genes are TRBV9 and TRBJ2-3; TRBD2 matches 7 bases. This CDR3 spans 11 amino acids. From germline, CDR1 is SGDLS and CDR2 YYNGEE. Losses at the gene ends were 7 bases for V and 6 bases for J; bases not matched to a gene: 2. The CDR3 sequence: CASGGDDTQYF. CDR3 DNA sequence: TGTGCCAGCGGGGGGGACGATACGCAGTATTTT.